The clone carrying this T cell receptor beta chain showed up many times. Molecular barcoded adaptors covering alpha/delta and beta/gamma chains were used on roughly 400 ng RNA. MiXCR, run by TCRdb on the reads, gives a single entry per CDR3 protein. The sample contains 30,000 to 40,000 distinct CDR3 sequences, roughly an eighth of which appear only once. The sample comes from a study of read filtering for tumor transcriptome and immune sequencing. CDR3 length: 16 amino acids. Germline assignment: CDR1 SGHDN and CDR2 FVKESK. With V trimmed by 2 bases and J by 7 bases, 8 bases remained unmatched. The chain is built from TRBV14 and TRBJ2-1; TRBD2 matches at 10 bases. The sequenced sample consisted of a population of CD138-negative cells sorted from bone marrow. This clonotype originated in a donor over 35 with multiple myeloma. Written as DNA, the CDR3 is TGTGCCAGCAGCCAATTCAGCGCACTAGCGGGGAATGAGCAGTTCTTC. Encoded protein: CASSQFSALAGNEQFF.